These 20 T cell receptor beta chains came from one sample sequenced in a study of beta chain features in type 1 diabetes. Broader study findings: TCRB CDR3s from Type 1 diabetes patients were moderately but significantly shorter in all four CD4+ subsets.

Which antigens these TCRs recognize remains unknown. Every bit of the isolated RNA underwent reverse transcription, so sequencing read expressed TCRB transcripts. Using immunoSEQ multiplex PCR, the repertoire was profiled, and TCRdb retains in-frame clones only, with some absent. Of more than 250,000 clones in the sample, roughly an eighth are singletons; the top ten hold 0.017%. The sample taken for sequencing was naive CD4+ T cells from blood. The receptor set was obtained from a young man with type 1 diabetes.

This clone was observed a handful of times. The rearrangement uses TRBV28 and TRBJ1-5; D gene ambiguous. Trimming removed 3 bases from V and 5 bases from J, with 5 bases in between. Germline V lookup: CDR1 MDHEN, CDR2 SYDVKM. There are 12 residues in the CDR3. CDR3: CASSFEHQPQHF. In DNA form, the CDR3 reads TGTGCCAGCAGTTTTGAGCATCAGCCCCAGCATTTT.

This clone was observed a handful of times. The chain is built from TRBV18 and TRBJ1-1, with TRBD1 as a possible D gene (5 bases). The V gene lost 1 base and the J gene lost 0 bases, with 6 bases spanning the gap. The CDR3 is 14 amino acids. Germline V gives CDR1 KGHSH, CDR2 LQKENI. The CDR3 spells CASSPQGMNTEAFF. The CDR3, as DNA: TGTGCCAGCTCACCACAGGGGATGAACACTGAAGCTTTCTTT.

The V and J genes are TRBV11-3 and TRBJ2-1; 9 positions match TRBD2. CDR1 and CDR2 (germline): SGHNT, YENEEA. CDR3 length equals 15 residues. The V gene end was trimmed by 1 base and the J gene end by 8 bases; junction bases not matched to a gene: 6. The CDR3 DNA reads as TGTGCCAGCAGCTTAGGACTAGCGGAAGTGGATGAGCAGTTCTTC. It translates to CASSLGLAEVDEQFF.

The genes are TRBV4-2 and TRBJ2-7, with 10 bases lining up with TRBD1. This CDR3 region has 15 residues. With V trimmed by 4 bases and J by 3 bases, 6 bases remained unmatched. Germline V gene sequence: CDR1 LGHNA, CDR2 YNFKEQ. CDR3 sequence: CASSLTGQGNYEQYF. The CDR3 DNA follows: TGTGCCAGCAGCCTAACGGGACAGGGGAACTACGAGCAGTACTTC.

This clone was detected only a few times. The rearrangement links TRBV5-1 to TRBJ2-1; 9 bases fit TRBD2. Germline CDR1 SGHRS, CDR2 YFSETQ. J gave up 10 bases and V 2 bases, and 10 bases lay outside the gene matches. The CDR3 has 15 amino acids. The CDR3 protein is CASSLLAGPLREQFF. In DNA, the CDR3 is TGCGCCAGCAGCTTACTAGCGGGCCCTTTGAGAGAGCAGTTCTTC.

This clone was seen only a few times. The genes are TRBV19 and TRBJ1-5, with a tentative D call TRBD1 (5 bases). The CDR3 totals 14 residues. Germline CDR1 and CDR2: LNHDA and SQIVND (reference sequence). V lost 7 bases to trimming and J lost 7 bases, with 17 bases between them. The CDR3 region is CASTQQVFRQPQHF. The CDR3, as DNA: TGTGCCAGTACCCAACAGGTTTTCAGACAGCCCCAGCATTTT.

This sequence joins TRBV6-1 and TRBJ2-7; D is perhaps TRBD2 (5 bases). Germline V CDR1 and CDR2: MNHNS, SASEGT. Between the trimmed V and J ends, which lost 1 base and 5 bases, there was a span of 12 bases. This CDR3 spans 14 amino acids. CDR3 loop: CASSEVLAFDEQYF. The CDR3 coding sequence is TGTGCCAGCAGTGAAGTTCTAGCTTTCGACGAGCAGTACTTC.

This clone was detected a few times. The chain uses TRBV28 and TRBJ2-3; a possible D gene is TRBD2 (5 bases). CDR3 length: 13 residues. Trimming cost V 6 bases and J 4 bases, with 11 bases left between them. Germline loops: CDR1 MDHEN, CDR2 SYDVKM. In DNA, the CDR3 is TGTGCCAGCAGGCGGGCGGCGCCAGATACGCAGTATTTT. This codes for CASRRAAPDTQYF.

This chain connects TRBV7-9 to TRBJ1-2, with TRBD1 matching over 9 bases. The V segment lost 5 bases and the J segment 6 bases; nucleotides outside the gene matches: 4. The germline CDR1 and CDR2 sequences are SEHNR and FQNEAQ (reference sequence). This CDR3 is 13 amino acids long. The chain's CDR3 is CASSRDRADGYTF. The DNA of the CDR3 is TGTGCCAGCAGCCGGGACAGGGCGGATGGCTACACCTTC. Together with reference TRBV7-9 and TRBJ1-2, the CDR3 gives the full variable domain: DTGVSQNPRHKITKRGQNVTFRCDPISEHNRLYWYRQTLGQGPEFLTYFQNEAQLEKSRLLSDRFSAERPKGSFSTLEIQRTEQGDSAMYLCASSRDRADGYTFGSGTRLTVV.

The genes are TRBV29-1 and TRBJ2-1; 7 bases match TRBD1. Germline CDR1 is SQVTM and CDR2 is ANQGSEA. The V segment lost 5 bases and the J segment 1 base; nucleotides outside the gene matches: 5. The CDR3 sequence is 14 residues long. CDR3 in DNA: TGCAGCGTTCGGGACAGAAAATCCTACAATGAGCAGTTCTTC. Translated, it gives CSVRDRKSYNEQFF.

V and J are TRBV14 and TRBJ1-1; perhaps TRBD1 as D (5 bases). The V end was cut by 3 bases, the J end by 6 bases, with 11 bases between. From germline, CDR1 is SGHDN and CDR2 FVKESK. The CDR3 contains 13 residues. CDR3 bases: TGTGCCAGCAGCCACCGGGCGGGACCTGAAGCTTTCTTT. It is translated as CASSHRAGPEAFF. The full variable domain, with the rest looked up from reference TRBV14 and TRBJ1-1, is EAGVTQFPSHSVIEKGQTVTLRCDPISGHDNLYWYRRVMGKEIKFLLHFVKESKQDESGMPNNRFLAERTGGTYSTLKVQPAELEDSGVYFCASSHRAGPEAFFGQGTRLTVV.

The V gene is TRBV7-6, the J gene TRBJ2-3; TRBD1 is a possible D gene (5 bases). From germline, CDR1 is SGHVS and CDR2 FNYEAQ. The V end was cut by 0 bases, the J end by 4 bases, with 14 bases between. CDR3 size: 16 residues. This CDR3 reads CASSLAEPRGADTQYF. Written as DNA, the CDR3 is TGTGCCAGCAGCTTAGCGGAGCCTAGGGGCGCAGATACGCAGTATTTT.

The rearrangement uses TRBV6-1 and TRBJ2-1, with TRBD2 matching over 10 bases. J gave up 3 bases and V 0 bases, and 8 bases lay outside the gene matches. The CDR3 is 18 amino acids. The germline V gene has CDR1 MNHNS and CDR2 SASEGT. The CDR3, as DNA: TGTGCCAGCAGTGAAGCGGTGCCCTGGACTAGCGGCTACAATGAGCAGTTCTTC. Its protein product is CASSEAVPWTSGYNEQFF.

This clone was detected only a few times. CDR3 sequence: CASGTSGRSKDYNEQFF. CDR3 DNA: TGCGCCAGCGGGACTAGCGGGAGGAGTAAGGATTACAATGAGCAGTTCTTC. The J gene is TRBJ2-1, the V gene TRBV5-1, with 15 bases aligning to TRBD2. Trimming cost V 7 bases and J 4 bases; bases outside gene matches: 9. The CDR3 spans 17 residues. Germline V lookup: CDR1 SGHRS, CDR2 YFSETQ.

This rearrangement joins TRBV27 to TRBJ1-2; no clear D gene. The V end lost 4 bases, the J end lost 4 bases, and 7 bases lay between the germline ends. The CDR3 runs 12 residues. Germline CDR1 is MNHEY and CDR2 is SMNVEV (reference sequence). CDR3 sequence (DNA): TGTGCCAGCAGTTCCGGGAGCTATGGCTACACCTTC. This sequence encodes CASSSGSYGYTF.

In its sample, this clone was seen a few times. The chain couples TRBV25-1 to TRBJ2-3, with 10 positions matching TRBD1. The germline CDR1 and CDR2 sequences are MGHDK and SYGVNS. The junction had 7 bases not matched to a gene; V was cut back by 8 bases and J by 2 bases. CDR3 length: 15 amino acids. CDR3: CASGSTGGYTDTQYF. Here the CDR3 DNA reads TGTGCCAGCGGGTCGACAGGGGGCTACACAGATACGCAGTATTTT.

CDR3 in DNA: TGTGCCAGCAGCTTAGGGGAGCGCGAGCAGTACTTC. Its protein is CASSLGEREQYF. The chain uses TRBV11-2 and TRBJ2-7; a possible D gene is TRBD2 (5 bases). From germline, CDR1 is SGHAT and CDR2 FQNNGV. Between the trimmed V and J ends, which lost 1 base and 6 bases, there was a span of 7 bases. The CDR3 runs 12 residues. The complete variable domain, with remaining parts taken from reference TRBV11-2 and TRBJ2-7, reads EAGVAQSPRYKIIEKRQSVAFWCNPISGHATLYWYQQILGQGPKLLIQFQNNGVVDDSQLPKDRFSAERLKGVDSTLKIQPAKLEDSAVYLCASSLGEREQYFGPGTRLTVT.

The chain has TRBV28 and TRBJ2-7, with 9 bases aligning to TRBD2. The V and J ends lost 5 bases and 2 bases, in that order; junction bases with no gene match: 7. Germline CDR1 reads MDHEN; CDR2 reads SYDVKM. This CDR3 region has 15 residues. CDR3 sequence: CASSLSTSGTYEQYF. The CDR3 bases are TGTGCCAGCAGTCTCTCGACTAGCGGAACCTACGAGCAGTACTTC.

The V gene is TRBV6-6, the J gene TRBJ2-7, with D tentatively TRBD1 (5 bases). V was clipped by 6 bases and J by 4 bases, with 13 bases between them. Germline V gene sequence: CDR1 MNHNY, CDR2 SVGAGI (reference sequence). This CDR3 spans 13 amino acids. The CDR3 bases are TGTGCCAGCAGCCAGGGTCGTAGGTACGAGCAGTACTTC. Its translation: CASSQGRRYEQYF.

J is TRBJ2-1 and V is TRBV7-2; TRBD1 is a possible D gene (5 bases). Looked up from germline, CDR1 is SGHTA and CDR2 is FQGNSA. Trimming left V 4 bases short and J 4 bases short, with 8 bases between. The CDR3 contains 13 residues. The CDR3 loop reads CASSSDIYNEQFF. CDR3 coding DNA: TGTGCCAGCAGCTCGGACATTTACAATGAGCAGTTCTTC.